This T cell receptor (beta chain) comes out of a study of cytomegalovirus exposure and HLA in healthy donors. At the level of the study: The roughly 120 validation repertoires used the same platform as the roughly 700 first-cohort repertoires (as reported by a later analysis). Study-level results: Clusters of TCRs from the first cohort tended to co-occur in the roughly 120 validation repertoires (as a later analysis found). The study recorded 160 or so TCR beta chains that were cytomegalovirus-associated.

CDR1 and CDR2 (germline): SGDLS, YYNGEE. V dropped 4 bases and J dropped 4; count of bases not matched to a gene: 11. The CDR3 extends over 17 amino acids. From the approximately 120-subject validation cohort, which was separate from the roughly 710-subject first cohort, the donors were drawn. Profiling relied on immunoSEQ multiplex PCR, and the TCRdb table lists in-frame clones only, not all of them. This repertoire shows 71,000 or so clones, 90% to 95% found once; its top ten account for roughly 1.4%. On this clone: The antigen is unknown.

Sequencing was done on a sample of PBMCs. The chain has TRBV9 and TRBJ2-3; the match to TRBD2 covers 11 bases. The source of this sequence is a man younger than 30 in good health and CMV-seropositive. The CDR3 DNA is TGTGCCAGCAGCTACCGTAGCGGGGGGGCTCAGTCAGATACGCAGTATTTT. Translated: CASSYRSGGAQSDTQYF.